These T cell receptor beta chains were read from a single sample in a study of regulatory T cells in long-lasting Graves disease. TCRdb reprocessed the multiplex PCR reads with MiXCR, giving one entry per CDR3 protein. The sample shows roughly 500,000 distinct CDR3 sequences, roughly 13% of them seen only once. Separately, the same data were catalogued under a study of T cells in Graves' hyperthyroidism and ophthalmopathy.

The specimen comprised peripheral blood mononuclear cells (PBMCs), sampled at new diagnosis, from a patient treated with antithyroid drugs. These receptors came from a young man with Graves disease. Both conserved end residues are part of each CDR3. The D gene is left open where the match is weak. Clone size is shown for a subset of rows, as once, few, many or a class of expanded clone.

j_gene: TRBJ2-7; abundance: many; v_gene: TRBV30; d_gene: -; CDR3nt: TGTGCCTGGAAGGGGAGCTACGAGCAGTACTTC; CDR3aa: CAWKGSYEQYF
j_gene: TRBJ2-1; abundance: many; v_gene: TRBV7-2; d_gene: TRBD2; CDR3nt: TGTGCCAGCAGCTTAGAATCGGGACTAGTTGGCAATGAGCAGTTCTTC; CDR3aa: CASSLESGLVGNEQFF
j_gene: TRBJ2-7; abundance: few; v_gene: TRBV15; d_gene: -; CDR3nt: TGTGCCACCAGCAGAGGGGACCCACCCAGCGAGCAGTACTTC; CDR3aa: CATSRGDPPSEQYF
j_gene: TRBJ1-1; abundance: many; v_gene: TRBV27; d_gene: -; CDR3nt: TGTGCCAGCAGTTTATCTCAGGGGCTGGGCACTGAAGCTTTCTTT; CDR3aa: CASSLSQGLGTEAFF
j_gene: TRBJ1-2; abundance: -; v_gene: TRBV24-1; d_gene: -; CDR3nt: TGTGCCACCAGTGAAGGGCGTGGGGATGGCTACACCTTC; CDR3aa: CATSEGRGDGYTF
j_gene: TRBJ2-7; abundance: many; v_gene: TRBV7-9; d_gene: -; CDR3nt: TGTGCCAGCAGCCTCGGAGGGTTTTACGAGCAGTACTTC; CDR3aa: CASSLGGFYEQYF
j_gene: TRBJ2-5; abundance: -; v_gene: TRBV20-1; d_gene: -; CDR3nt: TGCAGCGCTACCTCCGGACGTACCCAAGAGACCCAGTACTTC; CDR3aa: CSATSGRTQETQYF
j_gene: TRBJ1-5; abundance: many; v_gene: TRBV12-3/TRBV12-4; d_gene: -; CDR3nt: TGTGCCAGCAGTTACCAGGGGTCCCAGCCCCAGCATTTT; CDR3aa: CASSYQGSQPQHF
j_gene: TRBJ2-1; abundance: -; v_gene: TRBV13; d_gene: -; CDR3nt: TGTGCCAGCAGGAGGGAGGCCCTACCCTACAATGAGCAGTTCTTC; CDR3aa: CASRREALPYNEQFF
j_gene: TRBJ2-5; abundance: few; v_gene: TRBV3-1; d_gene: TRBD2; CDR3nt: TGTGCCAGCAGCCCAACTAGCGGGAGTGGGCAAGAGACCCAGTACTTC; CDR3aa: CASSPTSGSGQETQYF
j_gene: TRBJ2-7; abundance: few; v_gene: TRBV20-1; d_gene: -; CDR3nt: TGCAGTGCTAGAGTTGGGGAGCCTCACTACGAGCAGTACTTC; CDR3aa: CSARVGEPHYEQYF
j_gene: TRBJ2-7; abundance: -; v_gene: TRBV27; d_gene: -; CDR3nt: TGTGCCAGCAGCAACCTCGGGCTCGCCGACGAGCAGTACTTC; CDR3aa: CASSNLGLADEQYF
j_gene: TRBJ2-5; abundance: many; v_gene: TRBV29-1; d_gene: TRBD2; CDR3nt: TGCAGCGTTGAGGGGACTAGCGGGAGGGCGGGGGAGACCCAGTACTTC; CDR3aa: CSVEGTSGRAGETQYF
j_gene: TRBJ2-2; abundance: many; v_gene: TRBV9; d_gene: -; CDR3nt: TGTGCCAGCAGCGTAGGGCCCGGGAACACCGGGGAGCTGTTTTTT; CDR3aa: CASSVGPGNTGELFF
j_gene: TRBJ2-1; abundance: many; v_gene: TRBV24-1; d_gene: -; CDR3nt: TGTGCCACCAGTGATGCGGTCAATGAGCAGTTCTTC; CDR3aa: CATSDAVNEQFF
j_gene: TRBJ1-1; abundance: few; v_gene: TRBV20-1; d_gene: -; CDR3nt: TGCAGTGCTAGGCAACAGGGGAACACTGAAGCTTTCTTT; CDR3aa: CSARQQGNTEAFF
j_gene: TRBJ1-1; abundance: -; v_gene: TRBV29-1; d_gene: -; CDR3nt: TGCAGCGTTGGGTCAGTCACCACTGAAGCTTTCTTT; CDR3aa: CSVGSVTTEAFF
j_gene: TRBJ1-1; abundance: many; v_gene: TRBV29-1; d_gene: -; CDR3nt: TGCAGCGTTTTCAGGAACACTGAAGCTTTCTTT; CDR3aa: CSVFRNTEAFF
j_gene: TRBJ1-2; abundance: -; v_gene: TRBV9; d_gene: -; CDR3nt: TGTGCCAGCTTAGGGATCTATGGCTACACCTTC; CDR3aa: CASLGIYGYTF
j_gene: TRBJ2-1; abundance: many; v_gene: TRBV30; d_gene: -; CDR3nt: TGTGCCTGGGAAGACCATAGCGGCAATGAGCAGTTCTTC; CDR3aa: CAWEDHSGNEQFF
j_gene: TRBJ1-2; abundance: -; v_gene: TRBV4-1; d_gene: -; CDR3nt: TGCGCCAGCAGCCAAGAGAGGTCGTATGGCTGCACCTTC; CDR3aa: CASSQERSYGCTF
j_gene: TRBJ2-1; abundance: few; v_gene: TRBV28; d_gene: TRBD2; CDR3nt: TGTGCCAGCAGTAGCGGGAATACATACAATGAGCAGTTCTTC; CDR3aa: CASSSGNTYNEQFF
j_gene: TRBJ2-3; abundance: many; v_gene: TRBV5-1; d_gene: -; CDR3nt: TGCGCCAGCAGCTTGACAGAAGTCACAGATACGCAGTATTTT; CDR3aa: CASSLTEVTDTQYF
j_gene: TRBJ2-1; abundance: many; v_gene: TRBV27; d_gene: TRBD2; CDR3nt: TGTGCCAGCAGTTCCCGGCGTACTAGCGGGAGGGGTGAGCAGTTCTTC; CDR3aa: CASSSRRTSGRGEQFF
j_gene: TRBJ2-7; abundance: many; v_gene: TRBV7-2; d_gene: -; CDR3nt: TGTGCCAGCAGCCGATGCACAGGTGGCGGATGTTCCTACGAGCAGTACTTC; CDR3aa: CASSRCTGGGCSYEQYF
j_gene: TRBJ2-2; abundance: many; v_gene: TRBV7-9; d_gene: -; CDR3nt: TGTGCCAGCAGCTTCCCGGACGTCGGAATTACGAACACCGGGGAGCTGTTTTTT; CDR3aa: CASSFPDVGITNTGELFF
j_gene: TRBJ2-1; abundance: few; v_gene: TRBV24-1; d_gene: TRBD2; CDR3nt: TGTGCCACCAGTGATACACCGGGACTAGCGGGAGCTGATGAGCAGTTCTTC; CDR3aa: CATSDTPGLAGADEQFF